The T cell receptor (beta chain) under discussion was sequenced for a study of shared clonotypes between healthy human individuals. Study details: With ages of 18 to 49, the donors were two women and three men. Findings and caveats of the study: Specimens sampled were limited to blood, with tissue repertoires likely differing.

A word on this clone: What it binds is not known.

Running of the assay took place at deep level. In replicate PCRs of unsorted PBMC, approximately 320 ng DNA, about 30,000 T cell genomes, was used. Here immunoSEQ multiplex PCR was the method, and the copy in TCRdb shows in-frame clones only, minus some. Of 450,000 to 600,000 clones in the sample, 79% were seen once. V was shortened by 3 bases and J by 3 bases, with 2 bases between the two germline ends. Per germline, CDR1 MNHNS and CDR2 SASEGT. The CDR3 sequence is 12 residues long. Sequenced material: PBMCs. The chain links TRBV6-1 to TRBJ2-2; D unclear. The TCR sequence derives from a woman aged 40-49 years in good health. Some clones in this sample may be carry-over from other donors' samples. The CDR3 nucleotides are TGTGCCAGCAGTGAGTACACCGGGGAGCTGTTTTTT. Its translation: CASSEYTGELFF.